The 25 T cell receptor beta chains presented below share a single source sample, sequenced in a study of shared clonotypes between healthy human individuals. The assay was immunoSEQ multiplex PCR, and TCRdb's table has in-frame clones only and misses some. The sample comprises 2 million to 3 million clones, 80% to 95% of which are singletons, and about 0.38% rests with the top ten. The sample consisted of naive CD4+ T cells from PBMCs. As to subset: CD45RA+ positively selected. The receptors originated from a man aged 18 to 29 in good health. Some clones in this sample may be carry-over from other donors' samples.

The genes are TRBV10-3 and TRBJ2-2; the D gene is possibly TRBD2 (6 bases). Trimming shortened V by 2 bases and J by 5 bases, and 15 bases separated the two germline ends. Germline V gives CDR1 ENHRY, CDR2 SYGVKD. This CDR3 has 16 amino acids. As DNA, the CDR3 is TGTGCCATCAGTGAGCAGTCAGGGAGGAGAACCGGGGAGCTGTTTTTT. Residues: CAISEQSGRRTGELFF.

The table lists this clone with a count of one. The chain recombines TRBV28 with TRBJ2-1, with 8 positions matching TRBD2. Germline V gene lookup returns CDR1 MDHEN and CDR2 SYDVKM. This CDR3 region has 15 residues. After removal of 2 bases from V and 3 bases from J, the junction contained 3 bases not matched to a gene. CDR3 in amino acids: CASSLTSGVYNEQFF. In nucleotides, the CDR3 is TGTGCCAGCAGTTTAACTAGCGGCGTCTACAATGAGCAGTTCTTC. The full variable domain, rest sourced from reference TRBV28 and TRBJ2-1, is DVKVTQSSRYLVKRTGEKVFLECVQDMDHENMFWYRQDPGLGLRLIYFSYDVKMKEKGDIPEGYSVSREKKERFSLILESASTNQTSMYLCASSLTSGVYNEQFFGPGTRLTVL.

This chain uses TRBV11-1 with TRBJ2-7; weak D call: TRBD2 (6 bases). The V end lost 1 base, the J end lost 2 bases, and 9 bases lay between the germline ends. The CDR3 runs 14 residues. Germline loops: CDR1 SGHAT, CDR2 FQDESV (reference sequence). CDR3 nucleotides: TGTGCCAGCAGCTTAGTCGGGAGAGCCTACGAGCAGTACTTC. This codes for CASSLVGRAYEQYF.

The V gene is TRBV6-6, the J gene TRBJ2-4; unclear D gene. The CDR3 is 16 residues long. The V and J ends lost 3 bases and 4 bases respectively, with 16 bases between them. Germline V gene data show CDR1 as MNHNY and CDR2 as SVGAGI (reference sequence). The CDR3 nucleotides read TGTGCCAGCAGTTATGCTGAGGTTGACGGGAAAAACATTCAGTACTTC. Translated, it gives CASSYAEVDGKNIQYF.

V usage is TRBV25-1 and J usage is TRBJ2-7; 9 nucleotides agree with TRBD1. CDR3 length: 18 residues. The V segment lost 2 bases and the J segment 4 bases; nucleotides outside the gene matches: 15. Germline CDR1 and CDR2: MGHDK and SYGVNS. The DNA for the CDR3 is TGTGCCAGCAGTGAAGGGAGGGGACAGGGTGTTGTTTTGTACGAGCAGTACTTC. Its translation is CASSEGRGQGVVLYEQYF.

This chain joins TRBV10-3 and TRBJ2-3; the match to TRBD2 covers 14 bases. The CDR3 has 15 amino acids. Germline loops: CDR1 ENHRY, CDR2 SYGVKD. Trimming at V came to 4 bases and at J to 3 bases, leaving 0 bases not matched to a gene. Here the CDR3 reads CAISGTSGRTDTQYF. The CDR3 coding sequence is TGTGCCATCAGTGGGACTAGCGGGAGGACAGATACGCAGTATTTT.

This sequence joins TRBV6-1 and TRBJ2-7; 9 bases match TRBD2. Germline CDR1 MNHNS, CDR2 SASEGT. This CDR3 is 16 amino acids long. With V trimmed by 4 bases and J by 1 base, 8 bases remained unmatched. The chain's CDR3 is CASSATSSGVSYEQYF. The CDR3 region has the DNA TGTGCCAGCAGTGCAACCTCTAGCGGGGTTTCCTACGAGCAGTACTTC.

The chain links TRBV30 to TRBJ2-5; either TRBD1 or TRBD2 may fit D (5 bases each). From germline, CDR1 is GTSNPN and CDR2 SVGIG (reference sequence). CDR3 length equals 14 residues. V lost 2 bases and J lost 4, with 14 bases in between. The CDR3 nucleotides read TGTGCCTGGAGTCCGGGACCCCTGGGAGAGACCCAGTACTTC. Its protein product is CAWSPGPLGETQYF.

The rearrangement uses TRBV5-6 and TRBJ2-5, with 10 bases aligning to TRBD2. In germline, CDR1 is SGHDT, CDR2 YYEEEE. The CDR3 spans 14 residues. Trimming took 4 bases from V and 1 from J; bases not matched to a gene: 1. The chain's CDR3 is CASSIAGGQETQYF. Here the CDR3 DNA reads TGTGCCAGCAGCATAGCGGGAGGCCAAGAGACCCAGTACTTC.

The chain uses TRBV9 and TRBJ2-7; unclear D gene. Per germline, CDR1 SGDLS and CDR2 YYNGEE. V lost 3 bases to trimming and J lost 9 bases, with 16 bases between them. CDR3 size: 13 residues. The CDR3, as DNA: TGTGCCAGCAGCGCCACTACCGGCGGCGGGCAGTACTTC. Its protein product is CASSATTGGGQYF.

The chain combines TRBV5-1 with TRBJ1-2; D not certain. The CDR3 has 15 amino acids. Germline V gives CDR1 SGHRS, CDR2 YFSETQ. The V end lost 1 base, the J end lost 6 bases, and 16 bases lay between the germline ends. CDR3 bases: TGCGCCAGCAGCTTGTTACCGGGTGGGATTGATGGCTACACCTTC. Translation gives CASSLLPGGIDGYTF. Combining the CDR3 with reference TRBV5-1 and TRBJ1-2 gives the whole variable domain KAGVTQTPRYLIKTRGQQVTLSCSPISGHRSVSWYQQTPGQGLQFLFEYFSETQRNKGNFPGRFSGRQFSNSRSEMNVSTLELGDSALYLCASSLLPGGIDGYTFGSGTRLTVV.

On this clone itself: In the same sample, other DNA sequences code for this CDR3. The rearrangement joins TRBV4-1 to TRBJ1-5, with a tentative D call TRBD1 (6 bases). The CDR3 totals 14 residues. Germline loops: CDR1 MGHRA, CDR2 YSYEKL. Trimming took 2 bases from V and 6 from J, leaving 11 bases between them. The CDR3 nucleotides are TGCGCCAGCAGCCAATTAGGGGGAGGTCAGCCCCAGCATTTT. Translated, it gives CASSQLGGGQPQHF.

The chain links TRBV5-6 to TRBJ2-5; D is tentatively TRBD1 or TRBD2 (5 bases each). This CDR3 has 16 amino acids. Trimming cost V 3 bases and J 1 base, with 16 bases left between them. CDR1 and CDR2 (germline): SGHDT, YYEEEE. As DNA, the CDR3 is TGTGCCAGCAGCTACCCGGGCCTCGGGGCCCAAGAGACCCAGTACTTC. Protein sequence: CASSYPGLGAQETQYF.

This clone showed up just once. V is TRBV2 and J is TRBJ2-7; tentatively, D is TRBD2 (5 bases). Germline CDR1 reads SNHLY; CDR2 reads FYNNEI. The CDR3 is 14 amino acids. The V end lost 1 base, the J end lost 0 bases, and 7 bases lay between the germline ends. The CDR3 DNA follows: TGTGCCAGCAGTGAAGGGGAGAGCTCCTACGAGCAGTACTTC. As protein: CASSEGESSYEQYF.

The chain joins TRBV21-1 to TRBJ2-1; TRBD1, as called in the table, went unchecked against the DNA. TRBV21-1 is labeled a pseudogene. The CDR3 covers 21 residues. In DNA form, the CDR3 reads TGTGCCAGCAGCAAAGGCCGTTGGGACAGGGGATATGGGGGCTCCTACAATGAGCAGTTCTTC. The encoded protein is CASSKGRWDRGYGGSYNEQFF.

The genes are TRBV5-4 and TRBJ2-1; 8 positions match TRBD2. Germline trimming cut 4 bases from V and 8 bases from J; bases unmatched to any gene: 14. Germline V lookup: CDR1 SGHNT, CDR2 YYREEE (reference sequence). The CDR3 extends over 16 amino acids. The CDR3 nucleotides read TGTGCCAGCAGCCGCCCGGGACTAGGTTATGAGGATGAGCAGTTCTTC. Translated, it gives CASSRPGLGYEDEQFF.

This clone appeared a single time. This sequence joins TRBV18 and TRBJ2-5; no clear D. The CDR3 has 14 amino acids. Per the germline V gene, CDR1 is KGHSH and CDR2 is LQKENI. The ends were cut back, 3 bases at V and 1 base at J, with 9 bases in the middle. CDR3 amino acids: CASSPPDGQETQYF. The CDR3 bases are TGTGCCAGCTCACCCCCGGACGGCCAAGAGACCCAGTACTTC.

The chain links TRBV18 to TRBJ2-5, with D perhaps being TRBD1 or TRBD2 (5 bases each). Germline V gene lookup returns CDR1 KGHSH and CDR2 LQKENI. The CDR3 has 12 residues. V was shortened by 3 bases and J by 11 bases, with 13 bases between the two germline ends. The CDR3 loop is CASSPRVGEQYF. DNA of the CDR3: TGTGCCAGCTCACCCCGTGTGGGGGAGCAGTACTTC.

The J gene is TRBJ2-1, the V gene TRBV27, with 8 bases that match TRBD2. V was clipped by 3 bases and J by 4 bases; unmatched bases: 8. This CDR3 has 16 amino acids. Germline-derived CDR1 and CDR2 are MNHEY and SMNVEV (reference sequence). CDR3 residues: CASSFSGRAGYNEQFF. DNA for the CDR3: TGTGCCAGCAGTTTTTCCGGGAGGGCCGGGTACAATGAGCAGTTCTTC.

The rearrangement links TRBV7-7 to TRBJ2-1; 8 bases are shared with TRBD2. CDR3 length: 14 residues. In germline, CDR1 is SSHAT, CDR2 FNYEAQ (reference sequence). J gave up 9 bases and V 5 bases, and 9 bases lay outside the gene matches. The CDR3 reads CASSTSGTSFEQFF. The CDR3 DNA reads as TGTGCCAGCAGCACATCCGGGACTAGTTTTGAGCAGTTCTTC.

The chain combines TRBV28 with TRBJ1-4, with TRBD1 matching 10 bases. Germline values: CDR1 MDHEN, CDR2 SYDVKM. The CDR3 spans 19 residues. Unmatched junction bases numbered 11, after V lost 4 bases and J lost 0 bases. In DNA form, the CDR3 reads TGTGCCAGCAGTTCCCAGGCCGCCGGGACAGGGGCAACTAATGAAAAACTGTTTTTT. Translating it yields CASSSQAAGTGATNEKLFF.

Concerning this clone itself: Distinct nucleotide sequences in the sample also encode this CDR3. This chain uses TRBV7-3 with TRBJ2-1, with D uncertain. The CDR3 length is 13 residues. Germline V lookup: CDR1 SGHTA, CDR2 FQGTGA. The ends were cut back, 1 base at V and 5 bases at J, with 6 bases in the middle. In DNA, the CDR3 is TGTGCCAGCAGCTTAAGCAGGAACAATGAGCAGTTCTTC. This translates into CASSLSRNNEQFF.

The table lists this clone with a count of one. Other DNA variants within this sample encode the same CDR3. The chain links TRBV29-1 to TRBJ2-7; 9 bases map to TRBD1. CDR3 size: 13 residues. The V gene end was trimmed by 6 bases and the J gene end by 2 bases; junction bases not matched to a gene: 5. Germline V CDR1 and CDR2: SQVTM, ANQGSEA. The CDR3 region is CSVPGQGAYEQYF. The CDR3 bases are TGCAGCGTCCCGGGACAGGGAGCCTACGAGCAGTACTTC.

A few counts support this clone. The sample carries other DNA sequences with the same CDR3. The chain recombines TRBV12-5 with TRBJ2-5; D is unresolved. The V gene lost 1 base and the J gene lost 5 bases, with 2 bases spanning the gap. CDR1 and CDR2 from the germline V gene are LGHNT and FRNRAP. The CDR3 spans 11 residues. The CDR3 reads CASGLGETQYF. In DNA, the CDR3 is TGTGCTAGTGGTTTGGGGGAGACCCAGTACTTC. The whole variable domain, remainder taken from reference TRBV12-5 and TRBJ2-5, is DARVTQTPRHKVTEMGQEVTMRCQPILGHNTVFWYRQTMMQGLELLAYFRNRAPLDDSGMPKDRFSAEMPDATLATLKIQPSEPRDSAVYFCASGLGETQYFGPGTRLLVL.

The chain combines TRBV7-8 with TRBJ2-2; D call uncertain. V was cut by 1 base and J by 6 bases, with 12 bases left in between. Germline V gives CDR1 SGHVS, CDR2 FQNEAQ. The CDR3 has 15 residues. CDR3 loop: CASSLGATSSGELFF. CDR3 nucleotide sequence: TGTGCCAGCAGCTTAGGTGCGACATCCTCCGGGGAGCTGTTTTTT.